This passage covers 29 T cell receptor beta chains from one sample sequenced in a study of vaccination and CD4 T cells after COVID-19. Treatment given: roughly 10-day PBMC culture with coronavirus spike peptide pools or control peptides (ViraFEST assay). These TCRs' antigens remain unknown. Cultured CD4+ T cells had their DNA profiled by the Oncomine TCR Beta short-read assay. Each CDR3 protein is one row after TCRdb ran MiXCR on the PCR reads. There are under 20,000 distinct CDR3 sequences in the sample; 50% to 65% occur only once, and around 10% lies in the top ten. What was sequenced was CD4+ T cells from blood, cultured in vitro. Every receptor here comes from a human donor who had recovered from COVID-19.

This clonotype was picked up a small number of times. The genes are TRBV24-1 and TRBJ2-7; D is perhaps TRBD1 or TRBD2 (5 bases each). In germline, CDR1 is KGHDR, CDR2 SFDVKD. Trimming cost V 4 bases and J 3 bases, with 9 bases left between them. The CDR3 is 13 residues long. In DNA, the CDR3 is TGTGCCACCAGTGACGGGGCCCTCTACGAGCAGTACTTC. It specifies CATSDGALYEQYF.

In its sample, this clonotype was seen a few times. The chain recombines TRBV20-1 with TRBJ2-6, with 7 positions matching TRBD1. From germline, CDR1 is DFQATT and CDR2 SNEGSKA (reference sequence). Trimming took 6 bases from V and 0 from J; bases not matched to a gene: 5. This CDR3 contains 15 residues. CDR3 in amino acids: CSARTGDSGANVLTF. In nucleotides, the CDR3 is TGCAGTGCCAGAACAGGGGACTCTGGGGCCAACGTCCTGACTTTC.

This clonotype occurred once. The chain joins TRBV20-1 to TRBJ2-4; the D is unclear. V was pared by 2 bases and J by 0 bases, with 5 bases between. Germline V gene data show CDR1 as DFQATT and CDR2 as SNEGSKA (reference sequence). The CDR3 runs 13 residues. DNA of the CDR3: TGCAGTGCTAGAAGTTCAGCCAAAAACATTCAGTACTTC. Translating gives CSARSSAKNIQYF.

The chain couples TRBV27 to TRBJ2-4, with D possibly being TRBD2 (5 bases). The germline V gene encodes CDR1 MNHEY and CDR2 SMNVEV (reference sequence). V was trimmed by 7 bases and J by 2 bases, leaving 12 bases between them. This CDR3 spans 14 amino acids. The CDR3 protein is CASTPLGTKNIQYF. DNA for the CDR3: TGTGCCAGCACTCCGCTCGGGACCAAAAACATTCAGTACTTC.

V is TRBV18 and J is TRBJ1-2, with 9 nucleotides matching TRBD1. This CDR3 comprises 17 residues. V lost 1 base, J lost 0 bases, and 6 bases stayed unmatched. Per germline, CDR1 KGHSH and CDR2 LQKENI. The chain's CDR3 is CASSPLGTGRANYGYTF. For the CDR3, the DNA is TGTGCCAGCTCACCACTGGGGACAGGGAGAGCTAACTATGGCTACACCTTC.

The chain joins TRBV20-1 to TRBJ2-5; tentatively, D is TRBD1 or TRBD2 (6 bases each). Germline V gene lookup returns CDR1 DFQATT and CDR2 SNEGSKA (reference sequence). The CDR3 consists of 14 residues. V was pared by 4 bases and J by 1 base, with 13 bases between. DNA for the CDR3: TGCAGTGCTATGAAGGGGGGTGGCCAAGAGACCCAGTACTTC. Its protein product is CSAMKGGGQETQYF.

The rearrangement links TRBV12-3 or TRBV12-4 to TRBJ2-5; 8 positions agree with TRBD1. CDR3 size: 15 residues. After removal of 6 bases from V and 5 bases from J, the junction contained 11 bases not matched to a gene. The CDR3 is CASSYGTGPRETQYF. The CDR3 DNA reads as TGTGCCAGCAGCTACGGGACAGGTCCGCGGGAGACCCAGTACTTC.

The CDR3 region is CASSLGDATDDPHGWQYF. In DNA, the CDR3 is TGTGCCAGCAGCTTAGGGGATGCGACGGATGATCCCCACGGGTGGCAGTACTTC. The V gene is TRBV7-9, the J gene TRBJ2-7; no reliable D call. The germline gives CDR1 SEHNR, CDR2 FQNEAQ (reference sequence). The CDR3 has 18 amino acids. Between the trimmed V and J ends, which lost 1 base and 9 bases, there was a span of 28 bases.

The chain is built from TRBV28 and TRBJ1-4; D perhaps matches TRBD1 (5 bases). The CDR3 contains 17 residues. CDR1 and CDR2 from the germline V gene are MDHEN and SYDVKM. V was shortened by 7 bases and J by 0 bases, with 18 bases between the two germline ends. For the CDR3, the DNA is TGTGCCAGCAAATCCGGCAGGGCCCCTTCAACTAATGAAAAACTGTTTTTT. This encodes CASKSGRAPSTNEKLFF.

This clonotype occurred a few times. This chain uses TRBV20-1 with TRBJ2-5; a possible D gene is TRBD2 (6 bases). Trimming took 3 bases from V and 1 from J, leaving 9 bases between them. Germline CDR1 reads DFQATT; CDR2 reads SNEGSKA (reference sequence). This CDR3 is 13 amino acids long. The CDR3 region has the DNA TGCAGTGCTAGGGACTACCTCCAAGAGACCCAGTACTTC. Translating it yields CSARDYLQETQYF.

This sequence joins TRBV6-5 and TRBJ1-1; D may be TRBD1 (5 bases). V was clipped by 3 bases and J by 12 bases, with 29 bases between them. Germline V CDR1 and CDR2: MNHEY, SVGAGI. The CDR3 contains 17 residues. The CDR3: CASSYQSVGRSRGKTFF. The CDR3 region has the DNA TGTGCCAGCAGTTATCAAAGCGTGGGGCGAAGCCGAGGTAAAACTTTCTTT.

The chain employs TRBV7-9 and TRBJ1-3, with 10 nucleotides matching TRBD1. Trimming removed 2 bases from V and 4 bases from J; junction bases left unmatched: 2. Germline CDR1 is SEHNR and CDR2 is FQNEAQ (reference sequence). The CDR3 runs to 15 residues. The CDR3 loop reads CASSLTTGGGNTIYF. The CDR3 DNA sequence: TGTGCCAGCAGCTTAACGACAGGGGGCGGAAACACCATATATTTT. Full variable domain (remainder filled in from reference TRBV7-9 and TRBJ1-3): DTGVSQNPRHKITKRGQNVTFRCDPISEHNRLYWYRQTLGQGPEFLTYFQNEAQLEKSRLLSDRFSAERPKGSFSTLEIQRTEQGDSAMYLCASSLTTGGGNTIYFGEGSWLTVV.

V gene TRBV19 combines with J gene TRBJ2-1; D possibly corresponds to TRBD1 (7 bases). This CDR3 is 15 amino acids long. Germline CDR1 is LNHDA and CDR2 is SQIVND (reference sequence). Between the trimmed V and J ends, which lost 4 bases and 6 bases, there was a span of 16 bases. CDR3 sequence reads: CASSTPQGTVNEQFF. As DNA, the CDR3 is TGTGCCAGTAGTACCCCACAGGGGACTGTCAATGAGCAGTTCTTC. Variable domain in full (rest from reference TRBV19 and TRBJ2-1): DGGITQSPKYLFRKEGQNVTLSCEQNLNHDAMYWYRQDPGQGLRLIYYSQIVNDFQKGDIAEGYSVSREKKESFPLTVTSAQKNPTAFYLCASSTPQGTVNEQFFGPGTRLTVL.

This clonotype was counted between two and nine times. The chain is built from TRBV29-1 and TRBJ2-3, with 7 bases lining up with TRBD2. CDR3 size: 15 residues. V shed 6 bases and J 0 bases; nucleotides not matched to a gene: 9. Germline-derived CDR1 and CDR2 are SQVTM and ANQGSEA. The CDR3 bases are TGCAGCGTACAACCTAGCGGAGGTAGCACAGATACGCAGTATTTT. Amino acid sequence: CSVQPSGGSTDTQYF.

This rearrangement joins TRBV20-1 to TRBJ2-2; no definite D call. The CDR3 totals 15 residues. Trimming shortened V by 1 base and J by 4 bases, and 13 bases separated the two germline ends. Per germline, CDR1 DFQATT and CDR2 SNEGSKA (reference sequence). As DNA, the CDR3 is TGCAGTGCTAGAGCCGCCGGGCCGGGCACCGGGGAGCTGTTTTTT. Protein product: CSARAAGPGTGELFF.

By share, this clonotype ranks as medium-sized. The V gene is TRBV19, the J gene TRBJ2-4; D may match TRBD1 or TRBD2 (5 bases each). Trimming took off 7 bases at V and 9 bases at J, with 16 bases between the two ends. The CDR3 contains 13 residues. Germline CDR1 and CDR2: LNHDA and SQIVND (reference sequence). CDR3 protein: CASTQGVAGIQYF. The CDR3, as DNA: TGTGCCAGTACGCAGGGTGTTGCGGGCATTCAGTACTTC.

The genes are TRBV7-3 and TRBJ2-2; the match to TRBD2 covers 10 bases. V lost 2 bases to trimming and J lost 5 bases; unmatched junction nucleotides: 8. The CDR3 has 17 amino acids. Germline loops: CDR1 SGHTA, CDR2 FQGTGA. DNA for the CDR3: TGTGCCAGCAGCTTATCCCCCACTAGCGGGAAAACCGGGGAGCTGTTTTTT. Protein product: CASSLSPTSGKTGELFF.

The chain couples TRBV7-6 to TRBJ2-3, with 7 bases identical to TRBD1. This CDR3 has 16 amino acids. The V and J ends lost 5 bases and 2 bases, in that order; junction bases with no gene match: 10. CDR1 is SGHVS and CDR2 is FNYEAQ in the germline V gene. In DNA form, the CDR3 reads TGTGCCAGCAGCGCTGGACAGGCCTTTAACACAGATACGCAGTATTTT. Translation gives CASSAGQAFNTDTQYF. The whole variable domain, filled in from reference TRBV7-6 and TRBJ2-3, reads GAGVSQSPRYKVTKRGQDVALRCDPISGHVSLYWYRQALGQGPEFLTYFNYEAQQDKSGLPNDRFSAERPEGSISTLTIQRTEQRDSAMYRCASSAGQAFNTDTQYFGPGTRLTVL.

The count of this clonotype is one. This chain uses TRBV10-2 with TRBJ1-1, with 7 nucleotides matching TRBD1. V was clipped by 5 bases and J by 7 bases; unmatched bases: 7. Per the germline V gene, CDR1 is WSHSY and CDR2 is SAAADI. The CDR3 totals 13 residues. The CDR3 DNA reads TGCGCCAGCAGTTCCGGACAGGAGGGTGAAGCTTTCTTT. Translating gives CASSSGQEGEAFF.

V and J are TRBV7-9 and TRBJ1-1; no firm D call. Trimming stripped 5 bases from V and 6 bases from J, with 13 bases between. Per the germline V gene, CDR1 is SEHNR and CDR2 is FQNEAQ (reference sequence). The CDR3 length is 13 residues. In DNA form, the CDR3 reads TGTGCCAGCAGCGCCCTGGATCGGGCTGAAGCTTTCTTT. It codes for CASSALDRAEAFF.

The chain combines TRBV5-1 with TRBJ2-5; no firm D call. CDR1 and CDR2 from the germline V gene are SGHRS and YFSETQ. This CDR3 is 14 amino acids long. V lost 5 bases and J 5 bases, leaving 16 bases between the germline ends. The CDR3 DNA sequence: TGCGCCAGCAGTTTGCTGAGTGGCGAGGAGACCCAGTACTTC. This encodes CASSLLSGEETQYF.

The chain uses TRBV28 and TRBJ2-1, with D unresolved. Deletions cut 2 bases from V and 1 base from J, with 12 bases between. The CDR3 extends over 16 amino acids. Germline lookup yields CDR1 MDHEN and CDR2 SYDVKM. The CDR3 sequence is CASSLEGRKSYNEQFF. The CDR3 DNA follows: TGTGCCAGCAGTTTAGAAGGGCGCAAATCCTACAATGAGCAGTTCTTC.

The chain joins TRBV10-3 to TRBJ1-5; TRBD1 aligns across 9 bases. Trimming took 5 bases from V and 4 from J; bases not matched to a gene: 6. The germline V gene has CDR1 ENHRY and CDR2 SYGVKD. The CDR3 covers 15 residues. The CDR3 region has the DNA TGTGCCATCAGTCCCGGGACAGGGATTAATCAGCCCCAGCATTTT. It translates to CAISPGTGINQPQHF.

The gene calls are TRBV12-3 or TRBV12-4 and TRBJ1-6, with TRBD1 matching 9 bases. The J segment lost 8 bases and the V segment lost 11 bases, leaving 10 bases of the junction unmatched. The CDR3 sequence is 14 residues long. CDR3 loop: CACSTGTGYSPLHF. CDR3 in DNA: TGTGCCTGTTCGACCGGGACAGGGTATTCACCCCTCCACTTT.

The chain combines TRBV30 with TRBJ1-2, with 7 nucleotides matching TRBD1. CDR3 length equals 15 residues. Germline V gene lookup returns CDR1 GTSNPN and CDR2 SVGIG (reference sequence). With V trimmed by 6 bases and J by 4 bases, 14 bases remained unmatched. The CDR3 protein is CACPKSGQILYGYTF. The CDR3 DNA reads as TGTGCCTGCCCGAAGTCGGGACAGATTCTCTATGGCTACACCTTC.

This clonotype showed up just a few times. The V and J genes are TRBV19 and TRBJ2-5; D gene uncertain. V was pared by 7 bases and J by 3 bases, with 15 bases between. The CDR3 runs to 14 residues. Germline CDR1 LNHDA, CDR2 SQIVND (reference sequence). This CDR3 reads CASKRAAVEETQYF. CDR3 in DNA: TGTGCCAGTAAAAGGGCAGCAGTGGAAGAGACCCAGTACTTC. The complete variable domain, with remaining parts taken from reference TRBV19 and TRBJ2-5, reads DGGITQSPKYLFRKEGQNVTLSCEQNLNHDAMYWYRQDPGQGLRLIYYSQIVNDFQKGDIAEGYSVSREKKESFPLTVTSAQKNPTAFYLCASKRAAVEETQYFGPGTRLLVL.

This chain connects TRBV7-8 to TRBJ1-2, with TRBD1 identical over 9 bases. CDR1 and CDR2 from the germline V gene are SGHVS and FQNEAQ. This CDR3 has 13 amino acids. Losses at the gene ends were 5 bases for V and 10 bases for J; bases not matched to a gene: 8. In nucleotides, the CDR3 is TGTGCCAGCAGCCCGGGGACAGGGAGGGTCTACACCTTC. Translated: CASSPGTGRVYTF.

The gene calls are TRBV7-2 and TRBJ1-1; no clear D gene. The CDR3 runs 14 residues. V shed 3 bases and J shed 2 bases, with 10 bases lying between them. Per germline, CDR1 SGHTA and CDR2 FQGNSA. CDR3 protein: CASSFKSSNTEAFF. The CDR3 DNA reads as TGTGCCAGCAGCTTCAAAAGCTCCAACACTGAAGCTTTCTTT.

The sample holds a few counts of this clonotype. V and J are TRBV2 and TRBJ2-5, with unresolved D. Trimming removed 4 bases at V and 1 base at J, with 13 bases between. CDR1 is SNHLY, CDR2 FYNNEI, per germline. The CDR3 has 15 amino acids. The CDR3 is CASSGIWTRQETQYF. The CDR3 coding sequence is TGTGCCAGCAGTGGGATCTGGACCCGCCAAGAGACCCAGTACTTC.